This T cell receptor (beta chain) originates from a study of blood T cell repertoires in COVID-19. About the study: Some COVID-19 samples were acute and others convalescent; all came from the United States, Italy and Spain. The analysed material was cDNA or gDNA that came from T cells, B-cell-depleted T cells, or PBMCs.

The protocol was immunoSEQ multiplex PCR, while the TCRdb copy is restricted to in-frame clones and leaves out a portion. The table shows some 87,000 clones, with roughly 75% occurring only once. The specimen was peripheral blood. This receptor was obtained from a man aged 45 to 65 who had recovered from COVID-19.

The CDR3 DNA reads TGTGCCAGCAGCTCAAGACAGGGGGCGAAGGAAAAACTGTTTTTT. Its translation is CASSSRQGAKEKLFF. The chain uses TRBV28 and TRBJ1-4, with 10 positions matching TRBD1. The V gene's germline CDR1 is MDHEN and CDR2 SYDVKM. V shed 6 bases, J shed 8 bases, and the junction held 9 bases outside the gene matches. The CDR3 contains 15 residues.